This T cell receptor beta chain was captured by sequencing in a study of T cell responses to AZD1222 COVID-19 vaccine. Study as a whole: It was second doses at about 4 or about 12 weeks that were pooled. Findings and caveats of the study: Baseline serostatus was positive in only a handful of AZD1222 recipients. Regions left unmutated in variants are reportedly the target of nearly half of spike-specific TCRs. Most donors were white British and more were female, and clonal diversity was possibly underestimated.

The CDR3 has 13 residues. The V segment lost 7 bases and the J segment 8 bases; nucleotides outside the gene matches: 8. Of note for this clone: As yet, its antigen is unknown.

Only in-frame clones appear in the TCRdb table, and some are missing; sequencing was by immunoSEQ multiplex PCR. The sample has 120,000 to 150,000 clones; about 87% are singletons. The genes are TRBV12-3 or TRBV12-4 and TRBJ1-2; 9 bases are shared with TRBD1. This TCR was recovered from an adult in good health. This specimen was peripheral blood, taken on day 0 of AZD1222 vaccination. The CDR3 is CASTPRDRVGYTF. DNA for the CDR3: TGTGCCAGCACCCCCCGGGACAGGGTCGGCTACACCTTC.